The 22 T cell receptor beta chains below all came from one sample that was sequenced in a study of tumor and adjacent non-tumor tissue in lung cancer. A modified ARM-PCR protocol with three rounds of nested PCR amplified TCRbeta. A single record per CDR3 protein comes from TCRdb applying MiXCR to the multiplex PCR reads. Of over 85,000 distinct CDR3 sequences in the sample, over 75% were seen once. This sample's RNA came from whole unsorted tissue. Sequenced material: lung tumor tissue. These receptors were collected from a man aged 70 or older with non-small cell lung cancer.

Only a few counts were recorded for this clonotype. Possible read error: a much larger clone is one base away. In DNA, the CDR3 is TGTGCCAGCAGCCAGAAGGTCAACACTGAAGCTTTCTTT. Amino acids: CASSQKVNTEAFF. The chain uses TRBV7-9 and TRBJ1-1; D uncertain. The CDR3 sequence is 13 residues long. In germline, CDR1 is SEHNR, CDR2 FQNEAQ (reference sequence). Trimming shortened V by 5 bases and J by 2 bases, and 9 bases separated the two germline ends.

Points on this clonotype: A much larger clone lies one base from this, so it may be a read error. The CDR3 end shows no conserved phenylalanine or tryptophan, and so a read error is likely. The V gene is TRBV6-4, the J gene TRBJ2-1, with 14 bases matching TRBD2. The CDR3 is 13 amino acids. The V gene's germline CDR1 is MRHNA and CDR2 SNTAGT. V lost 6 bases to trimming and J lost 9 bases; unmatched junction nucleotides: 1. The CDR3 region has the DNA TGTGCCAGCAGCGGACTAGCGGGGGGTGAGCAGTTCTTA. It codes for CASSGLAGGEQFL.

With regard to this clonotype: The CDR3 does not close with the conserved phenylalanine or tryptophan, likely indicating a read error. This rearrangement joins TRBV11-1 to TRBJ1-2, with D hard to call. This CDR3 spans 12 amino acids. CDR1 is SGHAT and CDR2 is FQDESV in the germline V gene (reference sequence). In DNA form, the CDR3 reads TGTACGAGCAGCTTATACAGATATGGCTACACCCTC. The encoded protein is CTSSLYRYGYTL.

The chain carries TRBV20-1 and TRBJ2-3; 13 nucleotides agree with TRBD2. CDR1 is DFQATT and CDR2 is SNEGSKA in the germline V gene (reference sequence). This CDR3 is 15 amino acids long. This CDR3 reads CIAPLAGGPSDTQYF. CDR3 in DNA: TGCATTGCCCCACTAGCGGGGGGGCCCTCAGATACGCAGTATTTT.

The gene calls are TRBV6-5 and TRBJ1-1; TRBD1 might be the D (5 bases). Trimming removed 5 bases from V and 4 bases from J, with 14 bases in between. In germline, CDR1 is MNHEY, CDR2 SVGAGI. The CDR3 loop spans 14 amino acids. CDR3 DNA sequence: TGTGCCAGCAGTACAGGAGAGATGGGCACTGAAGCTTTCTTT. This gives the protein CASSTGEMGTEAFF.

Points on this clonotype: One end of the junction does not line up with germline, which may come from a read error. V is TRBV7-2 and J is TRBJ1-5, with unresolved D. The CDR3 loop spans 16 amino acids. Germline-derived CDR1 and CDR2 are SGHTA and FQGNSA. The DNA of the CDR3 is TGTGCCAGCAGGTTATTCTTCGTGGAGGGCAATCAGCCCCAGCACTTT. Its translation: CASRLFFVEGNQPQHF.

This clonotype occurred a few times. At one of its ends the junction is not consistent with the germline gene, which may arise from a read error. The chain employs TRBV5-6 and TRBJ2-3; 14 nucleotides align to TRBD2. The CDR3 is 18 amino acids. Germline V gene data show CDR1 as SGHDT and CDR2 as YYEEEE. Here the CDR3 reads CASSLVGTSGGGTDTQYF. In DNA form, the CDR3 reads TGTGCCAGCAGTTTGGTAGGGACTAGCGGGGGCGGCACAGATACGCAGTATTTT.

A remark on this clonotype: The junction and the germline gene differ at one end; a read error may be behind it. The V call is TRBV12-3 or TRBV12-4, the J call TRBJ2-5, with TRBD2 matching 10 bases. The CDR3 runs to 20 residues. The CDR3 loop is CASRKSDHSTSGLPQETQYF. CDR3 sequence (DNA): TGTGCCAGCAGAAAAAGTGACCACTCGACTAGCGGGCTTCCCCAGGAGACTCAGTACTTC.

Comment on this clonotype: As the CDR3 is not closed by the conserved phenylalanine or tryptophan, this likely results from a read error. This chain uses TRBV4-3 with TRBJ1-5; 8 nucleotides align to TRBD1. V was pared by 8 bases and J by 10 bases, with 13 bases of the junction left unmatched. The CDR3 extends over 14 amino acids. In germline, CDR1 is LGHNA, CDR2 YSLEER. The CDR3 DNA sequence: TGCGCCAGCTCCAGTAGGACAGGGAACAAACCCCAGCATCTA. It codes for CASSSRTGNKPQHL.

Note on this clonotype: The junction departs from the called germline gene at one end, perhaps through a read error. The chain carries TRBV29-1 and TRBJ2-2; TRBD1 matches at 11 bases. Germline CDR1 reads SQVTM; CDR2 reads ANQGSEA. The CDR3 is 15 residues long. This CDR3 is CSVSGTGGSTAELFF. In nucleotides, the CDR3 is TGCAGCGTCTCAGGGACAGGGGGTTCGACCGCGGAGCTGTTTTTT.

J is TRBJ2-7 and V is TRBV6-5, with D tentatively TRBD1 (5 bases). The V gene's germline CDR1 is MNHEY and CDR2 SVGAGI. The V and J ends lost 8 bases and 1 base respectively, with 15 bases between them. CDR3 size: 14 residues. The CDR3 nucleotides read TGTGCCAGCGCCCAGGGCGTCCCTTCCTACGAGCAGTACTTC. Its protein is CASAQGVPSYEQYF.

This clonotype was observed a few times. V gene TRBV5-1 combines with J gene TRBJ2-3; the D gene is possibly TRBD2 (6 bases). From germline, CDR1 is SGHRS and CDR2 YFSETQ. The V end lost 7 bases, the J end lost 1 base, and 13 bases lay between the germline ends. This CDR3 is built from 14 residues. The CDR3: CASGTPGGTDTQYF. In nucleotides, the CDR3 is TGCGCCAGCGGAACTCCGGGGGGCACAGATACGCAGTATTTT.

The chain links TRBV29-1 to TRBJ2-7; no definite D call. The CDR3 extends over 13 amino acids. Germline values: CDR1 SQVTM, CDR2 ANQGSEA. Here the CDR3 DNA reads TGCAGTGTGGCTTGGAGAGACTCCTACGAGCAGTACTTC. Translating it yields CSVAWRDSYEQYF.

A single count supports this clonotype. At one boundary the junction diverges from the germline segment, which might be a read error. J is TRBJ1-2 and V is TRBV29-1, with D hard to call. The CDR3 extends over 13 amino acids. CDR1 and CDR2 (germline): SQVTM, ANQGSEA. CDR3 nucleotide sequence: TGCAACGTTCTCCAGACGGGAACCTATGGCTACACATTC. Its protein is CNVLQTGTYGYTF.

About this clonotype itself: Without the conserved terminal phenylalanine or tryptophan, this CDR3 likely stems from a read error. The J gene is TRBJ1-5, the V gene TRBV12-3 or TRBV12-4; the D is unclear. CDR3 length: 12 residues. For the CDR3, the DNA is TGTGCCAGCAGTTTAGCTAATCACCCCCAGCATTTA. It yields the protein CASSLANHPQHL.

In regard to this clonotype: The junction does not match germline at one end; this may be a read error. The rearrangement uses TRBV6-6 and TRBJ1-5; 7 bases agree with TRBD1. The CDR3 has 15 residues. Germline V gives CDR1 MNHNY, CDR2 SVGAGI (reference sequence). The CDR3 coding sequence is TGTGCCAGCAGTGCTTTAGGGGGCGCATGGCAGCCCCAACATTTT. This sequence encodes CASSALGGAWQPQHF.

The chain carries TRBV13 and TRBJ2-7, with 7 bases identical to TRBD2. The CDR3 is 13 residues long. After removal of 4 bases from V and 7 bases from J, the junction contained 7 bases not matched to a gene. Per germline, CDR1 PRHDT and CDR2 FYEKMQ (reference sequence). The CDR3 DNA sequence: TGTGCCAGCAGCTCAACTGCGGGGGATGAGCAGTACTTC. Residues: CASSSTAGDEQYF.

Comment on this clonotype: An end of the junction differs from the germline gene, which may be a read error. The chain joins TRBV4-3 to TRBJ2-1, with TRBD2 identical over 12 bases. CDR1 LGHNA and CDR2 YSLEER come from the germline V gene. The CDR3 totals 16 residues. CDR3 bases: TGCACCAACAGCCAGGATACTAGCGGGAGGTATAATGAGCAATACTTC. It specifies CTNSQDTSGRYNEQYF.

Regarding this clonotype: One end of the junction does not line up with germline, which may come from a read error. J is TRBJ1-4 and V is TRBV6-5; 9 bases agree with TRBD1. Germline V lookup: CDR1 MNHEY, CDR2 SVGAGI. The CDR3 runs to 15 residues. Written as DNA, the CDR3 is TGTGTCAGCAAATCTGGACAGGGGAGAGGCGGAAAACTGTTTTTT. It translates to CVSKSGQGRGGKLFF.

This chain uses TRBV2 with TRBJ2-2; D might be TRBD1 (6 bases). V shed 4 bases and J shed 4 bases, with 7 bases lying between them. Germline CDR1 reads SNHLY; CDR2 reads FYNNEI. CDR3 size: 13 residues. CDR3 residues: CASSVQGTGELFF. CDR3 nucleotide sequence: TGTGCCAGCAGTGTACAGGGCACCGGGGAGCTGTTTTTT.

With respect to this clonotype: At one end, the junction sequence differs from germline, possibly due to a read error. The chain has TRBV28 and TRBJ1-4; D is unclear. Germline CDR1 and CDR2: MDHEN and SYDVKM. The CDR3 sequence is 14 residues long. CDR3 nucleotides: TGTACCAGCAGGACTGGTGGAGCCAATGAAAAACTGTTTTTT. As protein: CTSRTGGANEKLFF.

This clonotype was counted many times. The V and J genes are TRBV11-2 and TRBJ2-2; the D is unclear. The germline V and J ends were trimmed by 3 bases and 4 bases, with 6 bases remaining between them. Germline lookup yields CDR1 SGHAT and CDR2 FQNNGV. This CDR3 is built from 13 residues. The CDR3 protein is CASSLVGTGELFF. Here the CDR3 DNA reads TGTGCCAGCAGCTTGGTCGGCACCGGGGAGCTGTTTTTT.